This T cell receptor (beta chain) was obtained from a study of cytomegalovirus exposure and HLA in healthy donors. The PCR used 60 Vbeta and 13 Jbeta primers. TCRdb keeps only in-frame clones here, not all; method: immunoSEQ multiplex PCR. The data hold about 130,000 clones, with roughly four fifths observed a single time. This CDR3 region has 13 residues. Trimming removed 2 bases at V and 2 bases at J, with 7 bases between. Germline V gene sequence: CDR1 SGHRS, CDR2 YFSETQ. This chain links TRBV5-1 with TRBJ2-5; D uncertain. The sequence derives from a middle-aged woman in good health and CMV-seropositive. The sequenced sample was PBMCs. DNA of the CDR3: TGCGCCAGCAGCTTTCCCGGGCAAGAGACCCAGTACTTC. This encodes CASSFPGQETQYF.